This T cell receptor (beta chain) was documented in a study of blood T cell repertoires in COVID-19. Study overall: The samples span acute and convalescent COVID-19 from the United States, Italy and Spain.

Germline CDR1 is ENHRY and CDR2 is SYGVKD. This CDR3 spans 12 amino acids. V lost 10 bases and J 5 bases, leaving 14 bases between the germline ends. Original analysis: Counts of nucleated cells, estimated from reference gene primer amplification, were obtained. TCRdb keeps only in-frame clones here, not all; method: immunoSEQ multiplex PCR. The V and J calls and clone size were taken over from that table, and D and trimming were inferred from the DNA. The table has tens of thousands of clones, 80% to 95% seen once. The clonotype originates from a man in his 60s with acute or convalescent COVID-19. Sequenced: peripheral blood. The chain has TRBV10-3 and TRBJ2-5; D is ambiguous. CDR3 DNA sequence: TGTGCCACCCGAACTTACGCGGAGACCCAGTACTTC. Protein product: CATRTYAETQYF.